This T cell receptor (beta chain) emerged from a study of shared clonotypes between healthy human individuals. Terminally differentiated effector memory CD45RA+ cells were left out of the naive CD8 fraction, which was CD45RO-negative and positively selected for CCR7. Produced via immunoSEQ multiplex PCR; TCRdb's table is partial and in-frame only. The sample contains 2 million to 2.5 million clones, roughly 95% of which appear only once. This clone showed up just a few times. The antigen is unknown. Other DNA sequences of this sample code for an identical CDR3. Study-level points and caveats: Between a few donors, naive CD4 clonotypes were shared at a level of approximately 5%. Non-shared clonotypes showed lower generation probabilities than clonotypes common to all four donors.

CDR1 is SEHNR, CDR2 FQNEAQ, per germline (reference sequence). V dropped 4 bases and J dropped 6 bases, with 6 bases sitting between them. This CDR3 has 12 amino acids. This chain uses TRBV7-9 with TRBJ2-2, with D unresolved. The receptor was isolated from a man aged 18 to 29 in good health. Sequenced material: naive CD8+ T cells sorted from blood. The chain's CDR3 is CASSSGSGELFF. The CDR3 DNA reads as TGTGCCAGCAGCTCCGGGTCCGGGGAGCTGTTTTTT.